The 2 T cell receptor beta chains in this list originate from one sample, sequenced in a study of beta chain features in type 1 diabetes. No antigen has been identified for these receptors. Study-wide results and caveats: Shorter TCRB CDR3s, moderately but significantly so, were found in Type 1 diabetes patients in all four CD4+ subsets.

Expressed TCRB transcripts were sequenced because the isolated RNA had all been reverse transcribed beforehand. This table comes from immunoSEQ multiplex PCR, and its TCRdb copy is limited to in-frame clones, with some not included. The table records over 120,000 clones, 13% of them present only once. The sequenced sample consisted of central memory CD4+ T cells from blood. The receptor source for this set is a man aged 18 to 35 with type 1 diabetes.

This clone was seen a few times. The V gene is TRBV6-5, the J gene TRBJ1-6, with D uncertain. The CDR3 extends over 15 amino acids. The V and J ends lost 6 bases and 10 bases respectively, with 19 bases between them. Germline V gives CDR1 MNHEY, CDR2 SVGAGI. CDR3: CASREPGSRTSPLHF. The CDR3 DNA reads TGTGCCAGCAGGGAACCGGGCAGTAGAACCTCACCCCTCCACTTT.

This clone came up once. The rearrangement links TRBV13 to TRBJ1-2; TRBD1 is a possible D gene (6 bases). Germline-derived CDR1 and CDR2 are PRHDT and FYEKMQ (reference sequence). The V end lost 1 base, the J end lost 5 bases, and 11 bases lay between the germline ends. The CDR3 consists of 14 residues. CDR3 region: CASSLEDRTYGYTF. The CDR3 coding sequence is TGTGCCAGCAGCTTAGAGGACAGAACATATGGCTACACCTTC.